This T cell receptor (beta chain) was identified in a study of cytomegalovirus exposure and HLA in healthy donors. Study at large: In an early release, HLA-typed donors contributed some 82 million unique TCR sequences. General study results and limits: DRB1 had the most TCR associations and HLA-C the fewest, a later analysis found, with rates varying by HLA locus. Data from an earlier analysis indicated that most TCR beta V segments were productive either about 87% or about 30% of the time.

Regarding donors, all were healthy bone marrow donors. V trimming: 5 bases; J trimming: 6 bases; junction bases outside the gene matches: 9. Germline V gene sequence: CDR1 MDHEN, CDR2 SYDVKM. The CDR3 contains 14 residues. Regarding this clone: Its specificity is not known.

With 60 Vbeta and 13 Jbeta primers, the PCR was carried out. The method was immunoSEQ multiplex PCR; TCRdb's version includes in-frame clones alone and lacks a portion of them. The repertoire holds 100,000 to 150,000 clones, with 80% to 90% as singletons. The genes are TRBV28 and TRBJ1-2; 7 bases map to TRBD1. The source is a man aged 40-49 years in good health and CMV-seronegative. Input material: PBMCs. The CDR3 DNA reads as TGTGCCAGCAGTCCACATGGGACAGAAAATGGCTACACCTTC. Protein product: CASSPHGTENGYTF.